The next 13 T cell receptor beta chains were all read from a single sample in a study of technical replicates of blood from several donors. Method: immunoSEQ multiplex PCR; TCRdb's copy keeps in-frame clones and lacks some. This sample has 60,000 to 80,000 clones, with roughly 89% found just once. Specimen: PBMCs. All receptors come from a human donor in good health. Some clones in this sample may be carry-over from other donors' samples.

The chain combines TRBV2 with TRBJ2-3; TRBD2 agrees at 7 bases. The ends lost 7 bases at V and 3 bases at J; junction bases unmatched: 7. This CDR3 is 14 amino acids long. The germline V gene encodes CDR1 SNHLY and CDR2 FYNNEI. The CDR3 sequence is CASIRLAETDTQYF. The CDR3 nucleotides are TGTGCCAGCATTCGTCTAGCGGAGACAGATACGCAGTATTTT.

The chain carries TRBV5-6 and TRBJ2-1; 7 bases align to TRBD2. Looked up from germline, CDR1 is SGHDT and CDR2 is YYEEEE. The J segment lost 9 bases and the V segment lost 2 bases, leaving 8 bases of the junction unmatched. The CDR3 sequence is 14 residues long. The CDR3 loop reads CASSFDLGEGEQFF. DNA for the CDR3: TGTGCCAGCAGCTTTGATTTAGGGGAGGGTGAGCAGTTCTTC. The full variable domain, completed using reference TRBV5-6 and TRBJ2-1, is DAGVTQSPTHLIKTRGQQVTLRCSPKSGHDTVSWYQQALGQGPQFIFQYYEEEERQRGNFPDRFSGHQFPNYSSELNVNALLLGDSALYLCASSFDLGEGEQFFGPGTRLTVL.

This clone appeared a few times. V gene TRBV20-1 combines with J gene TRBJ2-7; no clear D. The CDR3 runs to 11 residues. Trimming cost V 0 bases and J 5 bases, with 5 bases left between them. Germline V gene sequence: CDR1 DFQATT, CDR2 SNEGSKA (reference sequence). The CDR3 DNA reads as TGCAGTGCTAGAGAGGAGCACGAGCAGTACTTC. Its translation: CSAREEHEQYF.

This CDR3 is CASSAQSRTGNTEAFF. DNA for the CDR3: TGCGCCAGCAGCGCTCAGTCGCGGACAGGAAACACTGAAGCTTTCTTT. The V and J genes are TRBV5-1 and TRBJ1-1, with 7 nucleotides matching TRBD1. The length of the CDR3 is 16 residues. CDR1 is SGHRS, CDR2 YFSETQ, per germline. V lost 4 bases to trimming and J lost 2 bases; unmatched junction nucleotides: 11.

This clone was detected once. The V gene is TRBV5-4, the J gene TRBJ1-2; 9 bases are shared with TRBD1. The CDR3 consists of 16 residues. J gave up 4 bases and V 4 bases, and 11 bases lay outside the gene matches. Germline assignment: CDR1 SGHNT and CDR2 YYREEE (reference sequence). This CDR3 is CASSNLGQGLGYGYTF. CDR3 nucleotide sequence: TGTGCCAGCAGCAACCTTGGACAGGGGCTAGGCTATGGCTACACCTTC.

The chain uses TRBV7-2 and TRBJ2-5; TRBD1 might be the D (5 bases). Trimming removed 7 bases at V and 4 bases at J, with 13 bases between. CDR3 size: 13 residues. In germline, CDR1 is SGHTA, CDR2 FQGNSA. CDR3 amino acids: CASTPQGAETQYF. The CDR3 DNA reads TGTGCCAGCACTCCTCAGGGTGCAGAGACCCAGTACTTC.

The rearrangement uses TRBV5-4 and TRBJ2-7; 7 nucleotides align to TRBD2. The V gene end was trimmed by 3 bases and the J gene end by 0 bases; junction bases not matched to a gene: 6. This CDR3 contains 15 residues. The germline V gene has CDR1 SGHNT and CDR2 YYREEE (reference sequence). The CDR3 is CASSSPSGGSYEQYF. DNA for the CDR3: TGTGCCAGCAGCTCCCCTTCGGGGGGCTCCTACGAGCAGTACTTC.

This clone was seen a single time. The chain has TRBV4-2 and TRBJ2-1, with TRBD2 identical over 13 bases. Germline trimming cut 1 base from V and 7 bases from J; bases unmatched to any gene: 7. Germline lookup yields CDR1 LGHNA and CDR2 YNFKEQ. CDR3 length equals 17 residues. The CDR3 DNA reads TGTGCCAGCAGCCAAGCAGTTACTAGCGGGGGGGCGAATGAGCAGTTCTTC. It specifies CASSQAVTSGGANEQFF.

The rearrangement uses TRBV27 and TRBJ2-1; no reliable D call. With 1 base removed from V and 2 bases from J, the gap between germline ends came to 9 bases. CDR3 length equals 15 residues. Per germline, CDR1 MNHEY and CDR2 SMNVEV (reference sequence). The CDR3 region is CASSLFQATYNEQFF. The CDR3 region has the DNA TGTGCCAGCAGTTTATTTCAGGCCACCTACAATGAGCAGTTCTTC.

In its sample, this clone was seen a few times. V usage is TRBV7-8 and J usage is TRBJ2-7, with a tentative D call TRBD2 (5 bases). Between the trimmed V and J ends, which lost 5 bases and 6 bases, there was a span of 11 bases. The CDR3 contains 12 residues. CDR1 and CDR2 (germline): SGHVS, FQNEAQ. The CDR3 DNA reads as TGTGCCAGCAGCCTCCGGACTGGCGAGCAGTACTTC. Translating it yields CASSLRTGEQYF. Full variable domain (remainder filled in from reference TRBV7-8 and TRBJ2-7): GAGVSQSPRYKVAKRGQDVALRCDPISGHVSLFWYQQALGQGPEFLTYFQNEAQLDKSGLPSDRFFAERPEGSVSTLKIQRTQQEDSAVYLCASSLRTGEQYFGPGTRLTVT.

V usage is TRBV5-4 and J usage is TRBJ1-6; no firm D call. Germline values: CDR1 SGHNT, CDR2 YYREEE (reference sequence). The CDR3 has 15 residues. Deletions cut 4 bases from V and 6 bases from J, with 14 bases between. For the CDR3, the DNA is TGTGCCAGCAGCGGCGGGGTTATGGGTAATTCACCCCTCCACTTT. Protein product: CASSGGVMGNSPLHF.

This chain uses TRBV9 with TRBJ2-3; TRBD2 matches 9 bases. CDR3 length equals 16 residues. J was trimmed by 6 bases and V by 4 bases; bases with no gene match: 12. Germline values: CDR1 SGDLS, CDR2 YYNGEE. CDR3 sequence: CASSLGTSLLGDTQYF. DNA of the CDR3: TGTGCCAGCAGCCTAGGGACTAGCCTTCTAGGGGATACGCAGTATTTT.

The rearrangement joins TRBV6-1 to TRBJ2-1; 9 bases match TRBD2. Germline V gives CDR1 MNHNS, CDR2 SASEGT. This CDR3 has 15 residues. V lost 7 bases and J lost 7; bases outside the gene matches: 11. The DNA of the CDR3 is TGTGCCAGCATCGAGGGCGGGGGGGCCCAGAATGAGCAGTTCTTC. Its translation is CASIEGGGAQNEQFF.